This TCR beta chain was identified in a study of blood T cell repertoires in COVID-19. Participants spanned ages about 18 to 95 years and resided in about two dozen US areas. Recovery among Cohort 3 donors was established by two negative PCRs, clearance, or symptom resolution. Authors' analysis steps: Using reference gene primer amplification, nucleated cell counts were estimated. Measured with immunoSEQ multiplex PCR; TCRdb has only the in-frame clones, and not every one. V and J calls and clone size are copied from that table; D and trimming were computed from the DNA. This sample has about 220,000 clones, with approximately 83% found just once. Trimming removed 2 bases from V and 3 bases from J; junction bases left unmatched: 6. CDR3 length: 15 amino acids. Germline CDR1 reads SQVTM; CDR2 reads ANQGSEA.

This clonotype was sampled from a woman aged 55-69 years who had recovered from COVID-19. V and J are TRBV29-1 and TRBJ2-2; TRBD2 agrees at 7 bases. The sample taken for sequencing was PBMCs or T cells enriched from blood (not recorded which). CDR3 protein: CSVEIPGRYTGELFF. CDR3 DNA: TGCAGCGTTGAAATCCCCGGGAGGTACACCGGGGAGCTGTTTTTT.